This TCR beta chain was sequenced during a study of blood T cell repertoires in COVID-19. Study overall: PBMCs, B-cell-depleted T cells, or T cells were the source of the cDNA or gDNA that made up the material.

The V and J ends lost 1 base and 3 bases respectively, with 7 bases between them. Germline-derived CDR1 and CDR2 are SGHRS and YFSETQ. This CDR3 has 14 residues. Authors' processing steps: Nucleated cell counts were estimated from reference gene primer amplification. This table comes from immunoSEQ multiplex PCR, and its TCRdb copy is limited to in-frame clones, with some not included. That table supplies the V and J calls and clone size; D and trimming were determined from the DNA. The sample yields 88,000 or so clones, about 85% seen once. The sequence came from a man in his 60s with acute or convalescent COVID-19. The sample was peripheral blood. V gene TRBV5-1 combines with J gene TRBJ2-2; D not certain. CDR3 sequence reads: CASSLSVDTGELFF. The CDR3 coding sequence is TGCGCCAGCAGCTTGTCGGTCGACACCGGGGAGCTGTTTTTT.